These 16 T cell receptor beta chains were all obtained from the same sample, sequenced in a study of cytomegalovirus exposure and HLA in healthy donors (TCRdb year 2017). Library preparation used the immunoSEQ multiplex PCR assay. A mixture of 60 forward primers for TCR Vbeta segments and 13 reverse primers for TCR Jbeta segments was used in the multiplex PCR. TCRdb holds this immuneACCESS table with in-frame rearrangements only. Some clones are missing; in checked studies, unresolved V genes explain under half, and the rest has no known cause. The sample contains 90,000 to 150,000 clones, about 75% of them found a single time. The leading ten clones occupy 2.9% of the sample. What was sequenced was PBMCs. The origin of the receptors is a woman aged 40 to 49 in good health and CMV-seropositive.

CDR3 nucleotide sequence: TGCGCCAGCAGCCAAGGGTCGGCAGGGCGAGGAAACACTGAAGCTTTCTTT. As protein: CASSQGSAGRGNTEAFF. The genes are TRBV4-3 and TRBJ1-1, with D possibly matching TRBD1 (5 bases). The CDR3 consists of 17 residues. Germline CDR1 and CDR2: LGHNA and YSLEER. Deletions cut 1 base from V and 2 bases from J, with 17 bases between.

The V and J genes are TRBV7-9 and TRBJ2-2; possibly TRBD1 for D (5 bases). Deletions cut 5 bases from V and 6 bases from J, with 13 bases between. Germline V CDR1 and CDR2: SEHNR, FQNEAQ (reference sequence). The CDR3 sequence is 14 residues long. As DNA, the CDR3 is TGTGCCAGCAGCCCCAGGGTTTCGGCCGGGGAGCTGTTTTTT. Translated: CASSPRVSAGELFF.

This clone was counted between two and nine times. The CDR3 protein is CASSLGAGPKVNTEAFF. As DNA, the CDR3 is TGTGCCAGCAGCTTGGGGGCTGGGCCCAAAGTGAACACTGAAGCTTTCTTT. The V call is TRBV5-8, the J call TRBJ1-1; D uncertain. The length of the CDR3 is 17 residues. CDR1 SGHTS and CDR2 YDEGEE come from the germline V gene. V was clipped by 0 bases and J by 0 bases, with 15 bases between them. Filled out from reference TRBV5-8 and TRBJ1-1, the complete variable domain reads EAGVTQSPTHLIKTRGQQATLRCSPISGHTSVYWYQQALGLGLQFLLWYDEGEERNRGNFPPRFSGRQFPNYSSELNVNALELEDSALYLCASSLGAGPKVNTEAFFGQGTRLTVV.

This chain uses TRBV25-1 with TRBJ2-3; D gene uncertain. This CDR3 contains 14 residues. V was trimmed by 1 base and J by 6 bases, leaving 11 bases between them. Looked up from germline, CDR1 is MGHDK and CDR2 is SYGVNS. The CDR3 coding sequence is TGTGCCAGCAGTGAATTCAAAGCTACCGATACGCAGTATTTT. This translates into CASSEFKATDTQYF.

The chain recombines TRBV28 with TRBJ2-1; TRBD1 matches at 9 bases. V lost 9 bases to trimming and J lost 10 bases; unmatched junction nucleotides: 13. This CDR3 region has 14 residues. Germline assignment: CDR1 MDHEN and CDR2 SYDVKM. The CDR3 reads CASREQGAGEEQFF. CDR3 nucleotides: TGTGCCAGTAGAGAACAGGGGGCCGGGGAAGAGCAGTTCTTC.

This chain connects TRBV11-3 to TRBJ2-1; 8 nucleotides match TRBD2. The V and J ends lost 0 bases and 4 bases, in that order; junction bases with no gene match: 14. Germline CDR1 reads SGHNT; CDR2 reads YENEEA. This CDR3 comprises 19 residues. In nucleotides, the CDR3 is TGTGCCAGCAGCTTAGATGGAGTTTCGAGCGGGAGAGTATACAATGAGCAGTTCTTC. This codes for CASSLDGVSSGRVYNEQFF.

The V gene is TRBV18, the J gene TRBJ2-7, with 8 bases matching TRBD1. V lost 6 bases and J lost 3; bases outside the gene matches: 10. Germline V gene sequence: CDR1 KGHSH, CDR2 LQKENI. The CDR3 contains 15 residues. This CDR3 reads CASSPSAGQGYEQYF. The CDR3 region has the DNA TGTGCCAGCTCCCCAAGCGCAGGACAGGGCTACGAGCAGTACTTC.

The sample holds one count of this clone. J is TRBJ2-7 and V is TRBV30; 12 bases map to TRBD2. Looked up from germline, CDR1 is GTSNPN and CDR2 is SVGIG (reference sequence). Trimming removed 0 bases from V and 13 bases from J; junction bases left unmatched: 7. This CDR3 comprises 13 residues. The CDR3 DNA is TGTGCCTGGAGTGTTAGTCTAGCGGGAGGGCCCTACTTC. This codes for CAWSVSLAGGPYF. Based on the CDR3 plus reference TRBV30 and TRBJ2-7, the full variable domain is SQTIHQWPATLVQPVGSPLSLECTVEGTSNPNLYWYRQAAGRGLQLLFYSVGIGQISSEVPQNLSASRPQDRQFILSSKKLLLSDSGFYLCAWSVSLAGGPYFGPGTRLTVT.

This chain uses TRBV6-1 with TRBJ1-5; no clear D gene. The V end was cut by 2 bases, the J end by 3 bases, with 5 bases between. The CDR3 sequence is 13 residues long. Germline-derived CDR1 and CDR2 are MNHNS and SASEGT. The CDR3 here is CASSEQINQPQHF. For the CDR3, the DNA is TGTGCCAGCAGTGAACAGATCAATCAGCCCCAGCATTTT.

The chain couples TRBV7-3 to TRBJ2-1; 13 bases match TRBD2. The junction had 4 bases not matched to a gene; V was cut back by 5 bases and J by 6 bases. This CDR3 has 15 amino acids. CDR1 and CDR2 from the germline V gene are SGHTA and FQGTGA. CDR3 in amino acids: CASSLLAGGRNEQFF. Here the CDR3 DNA reads TGTGCCAGCAGCCTACTAGCGGGGGGGCGCAATGAGCAGTTCTTC.

The chain is built from TRBV6-4 and TRBJ2-2; 10 bases fit TRBD2. V lost 2 bases to trimming and J lost 3 bases; unmatched junction nucleotides: 0. The CDR3 runs to 15 residues. Germline V lookup: CDR1 MRHNA, CDR2 SNTAGT. Here the CDR3 reads CASSDTSGDTGELFF. In DNA form, the CDR3 reads TGTGCCAGCAGTGACACTAGCGGGGACACCGGGGAGCTGTTTTTT.

This clone appeared a single time. This chain uses TRBV6-5 with TRBJ1-1, with D possibly matching TRBD1 (5 bases). There are 14 residues in the CDR3. V was pared by 7 bases and J by 1 base, with 13 bases between. Germline CDR1 reads MNHEY; CDR2 reads SVGAGI. The CDR3 DNA reads TGTGCCAGCATCGAATCGGGGGGGAACACTGAAGCTTTCTTT. This gives the protein CASIESGGNTEAFF.

This clone came up once. The CDR3 region is CASSFQGTSTDTQYF. CDR3 bases: TGTGCCAGCAGCTTCCAGGGCACTAGCACAGATACGCAGTATTTT. V and J are TRBV7-2 and TRBJ2-3; the D gene is possibly TRBD1 (5 bases). The CDR3 totals 15 residues. Trimming removed 3 bases from V and 0 bases from J, with 10 bases in between. Germline CDR1 reads SGHTA; CDR2 reads FQGNSA.

V and J are TRBV2 and TRBJ2-7; 12 positions match TRBD2. V lost 4 bases to trimming and J lost 3 bases; unmatched junction nucleotides: 4. CDR1 is SNHLY, CDR2 FYNNEI, per germline. CDR3 length: 15 residues. The CDR3 nucleotides read TGTGCCAGCAGTGGTGGACTAGCGGGGCACTACGAGCAGTACTTC. Its protein is CASSGGLAGHYEQYF.

V is TRBV7-9 and J is TRBJ2-1; D may be TRBD2 (6 bases). V gave up 3 bases and J gave up 7 bases, with 13 bases separating them. This CDR3 spans 14 amino acids. Germline lookup yields CDR1 SEHNR and CDR2 FQNEAQ (reference sequence). CDR3 loop: CASSFGTEGNEQFF. In nucleotides, the CDR3 is TGTGCCAGCAGCTTCGGGACGGAGGGGAATGAGCAGTTCTTC.

The chain has TRBV5-4 and TRBJ2-5, with 16 bases that match TRBD2. CDR1 and CDR2 (germline): SGHNT, YYREEE (reference sequence). The CDR3 is 16 residues long. With 4 bases clipped from V and 4 bases from J, the junction kept 4 bases outside the gene matches. DNA for the CDR3: TGTGCCAGCAGCGGGGGACTAGCGGGGGGGATAGAGACCCAGTACTTC. It encodes CASSGGLAGGIETQYF.